The clone carrying this T cell receptor (beta chain) was detected only a few times. What it binds is not known. This sample is drawn from a study of vaccination effects on CD4 cells after COVID-19. Study-wide context: Viral peptide pools were used in the ViraFEST assay to expand antigen-specific CD4+ T cells, and sequencing came afterward. Regarding the study as a whole: The vaccine-induced clones of healthy vaccinees included only 1 of 255 that cross-reacted with common cold coronaviruses. Marked clonal contraction of infection- and vaccine-induced clones was seen late after vaccination.

On day 10 of culture, CD4+ T cells were separated out. Nucleocapsid antibody tests were negative, and the vaccine recipients had no prior SARS-CoV-2 infection. The assay was immunoSEQ multiplex PCR, and TCRdb's table has in-frame clones only and misses some. The sample includes 50,000 or so clones, around 63% of them seen just once. The TCR originated in a human donor who received a COVID-19 vaccine. The sample was CD4+ T cells from PBMCs cultured without peptide, taken before COVID-19 vaccination.

CDR3 DNA: TGTGCCAGCAGCTTCGAGGGAGGTCATGGTGGCTACACCTTC. It encodes CASSFEGGHGGYTF. The rearrangement uses TRBV7-9 and TRBJ1-2; D gene ambiguous. This CDR3 comprises 14 residues. The germline V and J ends were trimmed by 3 bases and 7 bases, with 15 bases remaining between them. Per the germline V gene, CDR1 is SEHNR and CDR2 is FQNEAQ (reference sequence).